The T cell receptor (beta chain) under discussion was sequenced for a study of response to subunit inactivated influenza vaccine. For this clonotype: The antigen is undetermined. A read error may produce the germline difference seen at one junction end.

The V gene's germline CDR1 is SEHNR and CDR2 FQNEAQ (reference sequence). This CDR3 contains 11 residues. MiXCR, applied by TCRdb to the RT-PCR reads, yields one record per CDR3 protein. Among under 200,000 distinct CDR3 sequences listed, about 10% were seen once. Study-wide results and caveats: The study's authors posited that every seasonal influenza vaccination enlists few new T cells.

The sequencing used CD8+ T cells sorted from PBMCs, collected less than 30 months after vaccination. This clonotype was sampled from a man in his fifties or sixties who received an inactivated influenza vaccine. The genes are TRBV7-9 and TRBJ2-5; 9 nucleotides align to TRBD2. CDR3 sequence (DNA): TGTGCCAGCAGGGGGACTAGCAACTGTACCTTC. It specifies CASRGTSNCTF. Full variable domain (outside the CDR3, taken from reference TRBV7-9 and TRBJ2-5): DTGVSQNPRHKITKRGQNVTFRCDPISEHNRLYWYRQTLGQGPEFLTYFQNEAQLEKSRLLSDRFSAERPKGSFSTLEIQRTEQGDSAMYLCASRGTSNCTFGPGTRLLVL.